This is a list of T cell receptor beta chains from one sample in a study of shared clonotypes between healthy human individuals. The method was immunoSEQ multiplex PCR; TCRdb's version includes in-frame clones alone and lacks a portion of them. This sample has 550,000 to 600,000 clones; roughly 98% occur once, and the top ten carry 0.3% to 0.35%. The sequenced sample was naive CD8+ T cells sorted from blood. The receptors here all came from a man in his thirties or forties in good health. The CDR3 runs from the conserved cysteine through the conserved F or W. A D gene is named only where the DNA matches it firmly. Size tells how often a clone was seen (once, few, many) or the class of an expanded clone, and some rows leave it out.

abundance: .
v_gene: TRBV5-4
j_gene: TRBJ2-5
d_gene: TRBD1
CDR3nt: TGTGCCAGCAGCTTGGGGGGACAGGAAGAGACCCAGTACTTC
CDR3aa: CASSLGGQEETQYF

abundance: .
v_gene: TRBV11-3
j_gene: TRBJ2-3
d_gene: .
CDR3nt: TGTGCCAGCAGCCTTCGGAGGGGAGCCAGAGGAGATACGCAGTATTTT
CDR3aa: CASSLRRGARGDTQYF

abundance: .
v_gene: TRBV11-2
j_gene: TRBJ2-3
d_gene: TRBD1
CDR3nt: TGTGCCACCACGTTGGGAGCAGGGGGCGAGACAGATACGCAGTATTTT
CDR3aa: CATTLGAGGETDTQYF

abundance: .
v_gene: TRBV11-2
j_gene: TRBJ2-2
d_gene: TRBD1
CDR3nt: TGTGCCAGCAGCTTGGTTGGACAGGGGAACACCGGGGAGCTGTTTTTT
CDR3aa: CASSLVGQGNTGELFF

abundance: .
v_gene: TRBV19
j_gene: TRBJ1-5
d_gene: .
CDR3nt: TGTGCCAGTAGTTGGGACCTTTATAGCAATCAGCCCCAGCATTTT
CDR3aa: CASSWDLYSNQPQHF

abundance: .
v_gene: TRBV20-1
j_gene: TRBJ1-1
d_gene: .
CDR3nt: TGCAGTGTCGACCGGAACACTGAAGCTTTCTTT
CDR3aa: CSVDRNTEAFF

abundance: .
v_gene: TRBV5-1
j_gene: TRBJ1-1
d_gene: TRBD1
CDR3nt: TGCGCCAGCAGCTTGGCGGGACAGCCGAACACTGAAGCTTTCTTT
CDR3aa: CASSLAGQPNTEAFF

abundance: .
v_gene: TRBV6-5
j_gene: TRBJ1-2
d_gene: .
CDR3nt: TGTGCCAGCAGCCTGAACCTCGACTATGGCTACACCTTC
CDR3aa: CASSLNLDYGYTF

abundance: .
v_gene: TRBV7-9
j_gene: TRBJ2-5
d_gene: TRBD2
CDR3nt: TGTGCCAGCAGAGGACTAGTCCAAGAGACCCAGTACTTC
CDR3aa: CASRGLVQETQYF

abundance: .
v_gene: TRBV10-2
j_gene: TRBJ2-7
d_gene: .
CDR3nt: TGCGCCAGCAGAAAGGGAGAGCAGTACTTC
CDR3aa: CASRKGEQYF

abundance: .
v_gene: TRBV2
j_gene: TRBJ2-4
d_gene: .
CDR3nt: TGTGCCAGCAGTCCGGATTCATTAGCCAAAAACATTCAGTACTTC
CDR3aa: CASSPDSLAKNIQYF

abundance: .
v_gene: TRBV15
j_gene: TRBJ2-5
d_gene: TRBD2
CDR3nt: TGTGCCACCAGCAGAGATATACTAGCGGGAGCGGAGACCCAGTACTTC
CDR3aa: CATSRDILAGAETQYF

abundance: .
v_gene: TRBV27
j_gene: TRBJ1-1
d_gene: .
CDR3nt: TGTGCCAGCAGTCTAACACAGGGAGGGACTGAAGCTTTCTTT
CDR3aa: CASSLTQGGTEAFF

abundance: .
v_gene: TRBV29-1
j_gene: TRBJ2-1
d_gene: TRBD2
CDR3nt: TGCAGCGTTGAAGTGGAGGGGACTAGCGGGAGTAGGAGGTCCTACAATGAGCAGTTCTTC
CDR3aa: CSVEVEGTSGSRRSYNEQFF

abundance: .
v_gene: TRBV11-2
j_gene: TRBJ2-5
d_gene: TRBD1
CDR3nt: TGTGCCAGCAGCTCTACGTGGACAGGCGGAGAGACCCAGTACTTC
CDR3aa: CASSSTWTGGETQYF

abundance: .
v_gene: TRBV7-9
j_gene: TRBJ2-2
d_gene: .
CDR3nt: TGTGCCAGCAGCTTATCCGTCCGTGGCGGGGAGCTGTTTTTT
CDR3aa: CASSLSVRGGELFF

abundance: .
v_gene: TRBV27
j_gene: TRBJ2-7
d_gene: .
CDR3nt: TGTGCCAGCAGTTTAAACAGGGCGTACGAGCAGTACTTC
CDR3aa: CASSLNRAYEQYF

abundance: once
v_gene: TRBV19
j_gene: TRBJ2-7
d_gene: .
CDR3nt: TGTGCCAGTTATAACCGGGACAGGGGGCGCAGACTAGCGGGAAACCCCCCCTACGAGCAGTACTTC
CDR3aa: CASYNRDRGRRLAGNPPYEQYF

abundance: .
v_gene: TRBV11-2
j_gene: TRBJ2-3
d_gene: .
CDR3nt: TGTGCCAGCAGCTTAGACCCGGTTGGAGATACGCAGTATTTT
CDR3aa: CASSLDPVGDTQYF

abundance: .
v_gene: TRBV9
j_gene: TRBJ2-3
d_gene: .
CDR3nt: TGTGCCAGCAGCGTATCTCATGGGTACACAGATACGCAGTATTTT
CDR3aa: CASSVSHGYTDTQYF

abundance: few
v_gene: TRBV5-6
j_gene: TRBJ2-7
d_gene: TRBD1
CDR3nt: TGTGCCAGCAGCTGGGACAGTTACGAGCAGTACTTC
CDR3aa: CASSWDSYEQYF

abundance: once
v_gene: TRBV9
j_gene: TRBJ2-3
d_gene: .
CDR3nt: TGTGCCAGCAGCGCGGGGGTCCAAGCCGCAGATACGCAGTATTTT
CDR3aa: CASSAGVQAADTQYF

abundance: .
v_gene: TRBV9
j_gene: TRBJ2-7
d_gene: .
CDR3nt: TGTGCCAGCAGCGTAGCTGATACAGGCTACGAGCAGTACTTC
CDR3aa: CASSVADTGYEQYF

abundance: .
v_gene: TRBV6-1
j_gene: TRBJ1-4
d_gene: .
CDR3nt: TGTGCCAGCAGAGACCAACAGGGAGTCCAGTTTTTT
CDR3aa: CASRDQQGVQFF